One and the same sample provided the 27 T cell receptor beta chains below, sequenced in a study of cytomegalovirus exposure and HLA in healthy donors. The protocol was immunoSEQ multiplex PCR, while the TCRdb copy is restricted to in-frame clones and leaves out a portion. The data hold roughly 330,000 clones, with 87% observed a single time. The specimen sequenced was PBMCs. The receptors shown here come from a woman under 40 in good health and CMV-seropositive.

This clone appeared a single time. V usage is TRBV6-5 and J usage is TRBJ1-5; TRBD1 matches at 7 bases. The CDR3 is 15 amino acids. Germline V gene sequence: CDR1 MNHEY, CDR2 SVGAGI. V trimming: 10 bases; J trimming: 2 bases; junction bases outside the gene matches: 11. CDR3 protein: CATRDGQVGNQPQHF. The CDR3 nucleotides read TGTGCCACCCGAGACGGACAGGTGGGCAATCAGCCCCAGCATTTT.

This chain links TRBV6-6 with TRBJ2-2; the match to TRBD1 covers 9 bases. The V and J ends lost 7 bases and 0 bases, in that order; junction bases with no gene match: 6. The CDR3 sequence is 16 residues long. CDR1 is MNHNY, CDR2 SVGAGI, per germline (reference sequence). As DNA, the CDR3 is TGTGCCAGCACCCGGGGGACAGGGCCGAACACCGGGGAGCTGTTTTTT. It codes for CASTRGTGPNTGELFF.

The chain uses TRBV2 and TRBJ2-1; D is unclear. V lost 4 bases and J 2 bases, leaving 9 bases between the germline ends. The germline CDR1 and CDR2 sequences are SNHLY and FYNNEI. The CDR3 is made up of 14 amino acids. The DNA of the CDR3 is TGTGCCAGCAGTGGGGGTAATGCCTACAATGAGCAGTTCTTC. Its translation is CASSGGNAYNEQFF.

This clone has just one count. This rearrangement joins TRBV11-3 to TRBJ2-1, with D possibly matching TRBD1 (6 bases). The CDR3 loop spans 16 amino acids. V gave up 0 bases and J gave up 4 bases, with 13 bases separating them. The germline CDR1 and CDR2 sequences are SGHNT and YENEEA. The CDR3 region is CASSLERQGPYNEQFF. CDR3 in DNA: TGTGCCAGCAGCTTAGAACGGCAGGGGCCTTACAATGAGCAGTTCTTC. The whole variable domain, remainder taken from reference TRBV11-3 and TRBJ2-1, is EAGVVQSPRYKIIEKKQPVAFWCNPISGHNTLYWYLQNLGQGPELLIRYENEEAVDDSQLPKDRFSAERLKGVDSTLKIQPAELGDSAVYLCASSLERQGPYNEQFFGPGTRLTVL.

The chain employs TRBV19 and TRBJ1-1; 9 nucleotides agree with TRBD1. The CDR3 is 15 amino acids. CDR1 LNHDA and CDR2 SQIVND come from the germline V gene (reference sequence). The V segment lost 4 bases and the J segment 5 bases; nucleotides outside the gene matches: 8. CDR3 bases: TGTGCCAGTAGTAGCTACAGGGGGCGGTATACTGAAGCTTTCTTT. This sequence encodes CASSSYRGRYTEAFF.

This clone was counted a few times. The CDR3 loop is CASLVGFDTEAFF. DNA of the CDR3: TGTGCCAGCTTGGTGGGGTTCGACACTGAAGCTTTCTTT. The chain joins TRBV7-8 to TRBJ1-1; no reliable D call. Trimming left V 8 bases short and J 3 bases short, with 13 bases between. CDR3 length: 13 residues. The germline gives CDR1 SGHVS, CDR2 FQNEAQ.

The chain has TRBV11-2 and TRBJ2-2; the match to TRBD2 covers 13 bases. J was trimmed by 4 bases and V by 4 bases; bases with no gene match: 3. Germline CDR1 reads SGHAT; CDR2 reads FQNNGV. The CDR3 totals 16 residues. The CDR3 is CASSSGLAGPTGELFF. Written as DNA, the CDR3 is TGTGCCAGCAGCTCGGGACTAGCGGGACCCACCGGGGAGCTGTTTTTT.

The chain has TRBV19 and TRBJ1-5, with 9 bases identical to TRBD1. CDR3 length: 14 amino acids. Unmatched junction bases numbered 5, after V lost 5 bases and J lost 6 bases. Germline V CDR1 and CDR2: LNHDA, SQIVND (reference sequence). CDR3 coding DNA: TGTGCCAGTAGTCGACAGGGGGGACGTCAGCCCCAGCATTTT. It yields the protein CASSRQGGRQPQHF. The entire variable domain, with the rest obtained from reference TRBV19 and TRBJ1-5, is as follows: DGGITQSPKYLFRKEGQNVTLSCEQNLNHDAMYWYRQDPGQGLRLIYYSQIVNDFQKGDIAEGYSVSREKKESFPLTVTSAQKNPTAFYLCASSRQGGRQPQHFGDGTRLSIL.

This chain uses TRBV5-1 with TRBJ2-5, with a possible D match to TRBD1 (6 bases). The V end was cut by 2 bases, the J end by 5 bases, with 19 bases between. Germline lookup yields CDR1 SGHRS and CDR2 YFSETQ. The CDR3 spans 16 residues. Here the CDR3 DNA reads TGCGCCAGCAGCTTACTTTGGCAGGGGATCGGCGAGACCCAGTACTTC. Amino acids: CASSLLWQGIGETQYF.

This clone appeared a few times. This chain links TRBV29-1 with TRBJ1-2; D perhaps matches TRBD1 (5 bases). Looked up from germline, CDR1 is SQVTM and CDR2 is ANQGSEA. With 3 bases removed from V and 3 bases from J, the gap between germline ends came to 14 bases. The CDR3 is 14 residues long. The CDR3 coding sequence is TGCAGCGTTGAGGAGCGGGGCAGGGACTATGGCTACACCTTC. Translated: CSVEERGRDYGYTF.

The rearrangement links TRBV19 to TRBJ1-3; D remains unclear. The V end was cut by 6 bases, the J end by 5 bases, with 14 bases between. This CDR3 is 14 amino acids long. Germline CDR1 LNHDA, CDR2 SQIVND (reference sequence). CDR3 DNA: TGTGCCAGTAGCTCGAACCTGGGTAGAAACACCATATATTTT. Its translation is CASSSNLGRNTIYF.

The V and J genes are TRBV4-3 and TRBJ2-7; 10 bases fit TRBD1. Germline CDR1 and CDR2: LGHNA and YSLEER. Trimming at V came to 0 bases and at J to 3 bases, leaving 2 bases not matched to a gene. The CDR3 contains 15 residues. The CDR3: CASSQDGTGVYEQYF. CDR3 coding DNA: TGCGCCAGCAGCCAAGACGGGACAGGGGTCTACGAGCAGTACTTC.

The V call is TRBV5-4, the J call TRBJ2-3; 15 bases agree with TRBD2. V lost 3 bases to trimming and J lost 6 bases; unmatched junction nucleotides: 5. CDR1 is SGHNT and CDR2 is YYREEE in the germline V gene (reference sequence). This CDR3 region has 16 residues. The CDR3 region has the DNA TGTGCCAGCAGCTCTGGACTAGCGGGAGGGTTCGATACGCAGTATTTT. Protein sequence: CASSSGLAGGFDTQYF.

This clone was detected a few times. The rearrangement links TRBV7-9 to TRBJ1-2; 8 bases map to TRBD1. This CDR3 comprises 16 residues. The germline CDR1 and CDR2 sequences are SEHNR and FQNEAQ (reference sequence). After removal of 5 bases from V and 4 bases from J, the junction contained 12 bases not matched to a gene. The CDR3 spells CASSRETGTGVYGYTF. DNA for the CDR3: TGTGCCAGCAGCCGGGAAACTGGGACAGGCGTCTATGGCTACACCTTC.

The chain is built from TRBV15 and TRBJ2-2; D unresolved. CDR1 is LNHNV and CDR2 is YYDKDF in the germline V gene (reference sequence). CDR3 length equals 14 residues. The ends were cut back, 1 base at V and 3 bases at J, with 6 bases in the middle. The CDR3 DNA sequence: TGTGCCACCAGCAGAGGTGGATACACCGGGGAGCTGTTTTTT. This translates into CATSRGGYTGELFF.

The chain joins TRBV25-1 to TRBJ1-4, with D unresolved. This CDR3 is 12 amino acids long. From germline, CDR1 is MGHDK and CDR2 SYGVNS. V lost 1 base and J lost 10, with 7 bases in between. CDR3 loop: CASSESGRKLFF. CDR3 coding DNA: TGTGCCAGCAGTGAATCGGGAAGAAAACTGTTTTTT.

The chain couples TRBV7-3 to TRBJ2-1, with a possible D match to TRBD2 (6 bases). Germline CDR1 and CDR2: SGHTA and FQGTGA. The CDR3 has 15 amino acids. Trimming took off 3 bases at V and 2 bases at J, with 11 bases between the two ends. CDR3 amino acids: CASSFDAGTYNEQFF. As DNA, the CDR3 is TGTGCCAGCAGCTTCGACGCGGGAACCTACAATGAGCAGTTCTTC.

The chain uses TRBV6-4 and TRBJ1-5; weak D call: TRBD1 (5 bases). Germline lookup yields CDR1 MRHNA and CDR2 SNTAGT. Trimming stripped 6 bases from V and 3 bases from J, with 15 bases between. There are 15 residues in the CDR3. In DNA form, the CDR3 reads TGTGCCAGCAGACAGGAGCCTTGGTCCAATCAGCCCCAGCATTTT. It is translated as CASRQEPWSNQPQHF.

The chain couples TRBV27 to TRBJ1-1; TRBD1 matches 8 bases. The CDR3 is 15 amino acids. In germline, CDR1 is MNHEY, CDR2 SMNVEV (reference sequence). After removal of 4 bases from V and 3 bases from J, the junction contained 7 bases not matched to a gene. In DNA form, the CDR3 reads TGTGCCAGCAGTTCGTGGGACAGGCAGGACACTGAAGCTTTCTTT. Translating gives CASSSWDRQDTEAFF.

V gene TRBV2 combines with J gene TRBJ2-7; 13 bases are a match to TRBD2. V was clipped by 6 bases and J by 2 bases; unmatched bases: 10. The CDR3 is 17 amino acids. Germline values: CDR1 SNHLY, CDR2 FYNNEI. CDR3 nucleotides: TGTGCCAGCAGCGGGGGGACTAGCGGGACCTTGGCCTACGAGCAGTACTTC. This codes for CASSGGTSGTLAYEQYF.

The chain couples TRBV5-1 to TRBJ2-7; D might be TRBD2 (5 bases). CDR1 and CDR2 from the germline V gene are SGHRS and YFSETQ. The CDR3 spans 13 residues. V was clipped by 0 bases and J by 3 bases, with 7 bases between them. CDR3 region: CASSLDGNYEQYF. The CDR3 DNA is TGCGCCAGCAGCTTGGACGGGAACTACGAGCAGTACTTC.

This sequence joins TRBV27 and TRBJ1-1; D is unresolved. The ends were cut back, 5 bases at V and 5 bases at J, with 12 bases in the middle. From germline, CDR1 is MNHEY and CDR2 SMNVEV (reference sequence). This CDR3 is 13 amino acids long. Written as DNA, the CDR3 is TGTGCCAGCAGTCCCGGGTCGCTAACTGAAGCTTTCTTT. Translating gives CASSPGSLTEAFF.

As to this clone: The junction shows a germline mismatch at one end, possibly a read error. The J gene is TRBJ1-6, the V gene TRBV4-2; TRBD1 is a possible D gene (5 bases). The CDR3 covers 16 residues. Germline assignment: CDR1 LGHNA and CDR2 YNFKEQ. CDR3 in DNA: TGTGCCAGCAGCAAAGAGGAGACGGGACGGAATTCACCCCTCCACTTT. It encodes CASSKEETGRNSPLHF.

The chain recombines TRBV4-1 with TRBJ2-3, with 8 bases lining up with TRBD2. The CDR3 spans 13 residues. V trimming: 7 bases; J trimming: 4 bases; junction bases outside the gene matches: 4. The germline V gene has CDR1 MGHRA and CDR2 YSYEKL. The CDR3 reads CASKRELADTQYF. CDR3 coding DNA: TGCGCCAGCAAGCGGGAGTTGGCAGATACGCAGTATTTT.

The rearrangement links TRBV7-2 to TRBJ1-5; D is perhaps TRBD1 (6 bases). Germline-derived CDR1 and CDR2 are SGHTA and FQGNSA. This CDR3 spans 14 amino acids. With 4 bases removed from V and 2 bases from J, the gap between germline ends came to 9 bases. CDR3 sequence reads: CASSSRQGNQPQHF. CDR3 in DNA: TGTGCCAGCAGCTCCAGACAGGGCAATCAGCCCCAGCATTTT.

This clone was detected once. This sequence joins TRBV5-4 and TRBJ2-1, with TRBD2 identical over 8 bases. V was pared by 0 bases and J by 5 bases, with 4 bases of the junction left unmatched. Germline CDR1 and CDR2: SGHNT and YYREEE (reference sequence). This CDR3 is 15 amino acids long. For the CDR3, the DNA is TGTGCCAGCAGCTTGGGGACTAGCAGAAACAATGAGCAGTTCTTC. The encoded protein is CASSLGTSRNNEQFF.

This rearrangement joins TRBV6-5 to TRBJ2-1; 8 bases are shared with TRBD2. The length of the CDR3 is 14 residues. The trim removed 7 bases at V and 4 bases at J, leaving 6 bases unmatched. CDR1 is MNHEY, CDR2 SVGAGI, per germline. Written as DNA, the CDR3 is TGTGCCAGCAACCGAGCGGGAGAATACAATGAGCAGTTCTTC. Amino acid sequence: CASNRAGEYNEQFF.